Below are 32 T cell receptor beta chains sequenced from a single sample in a study of cytomegalovirus exposure and HLA in healthy donors. Researchers ran the PCR with 60 Vbeta and 13 Jbeta primers. The method was immunoSEQ multiplex PCR; TCRdb's version includes in-frame clones alone and lacks a portion of them. The sample records 200,000 or so clones, roughly 88% being singletons. Sequenced: PBMCs. The source is a boy younger than 10 in good health and CMV-seronegative.

The CDR3 region has the DNA TGCGCCAGCAGCTTGGCCCCCGGGCAGGGAGGGCAAGAGACCCAGTACTTC. It translates to CASSLAPGQGGQETQYF. V usage is TRBV5-1 and J usage is TRBJ2-5, with 7 bases identical to TRBD2. The CDR3 sequence is 17 residues long. The germline V gene encodes CDR1 SGHRS and CDR2 YFSETQ. V gave up 0 bases and J gave up 2 bases; unmatched junction bases: 10. Full variable domain (missing parts from reference TRBV5-1 and TRBJ2-5): KAGVTQTPRYLIKTRGQQVTLSCSPISGHRSVSWYQQTPGQGLQFLFEYFSETQRNKGNFPGRFSGRQFSNSRSEMNVSTLELGDSALYLCASSLAPGQGGQETQYFGPGTRLLVL.

The J gene is TRBJ2-6, the V gene TRBV11-2, with D hard to call. Germline CDR1 reads SGHAT; CDR2 reads FQNNGV. Trimming left V 0 bases short and J 1 base short, with 10 bases between. The CDR3 extends over 17 amino acids. The DNA of the CDR3 is TGTGCCAGCAGCTTAGATCGTATCCAGTCTGGGGCCAACGTCCTGACTTTC. Its protein product is CASSLDRIQSGANVLTF.

This clone was recorded only once. J is TRBJ2-1 and V is TRBV30; 10 nucleotides match TRBD2. Germline assignment: CDR1 GTSNPN and CDR2 SVGIG (reference sequence). Trimming cost V 7 bases and J 3 bases; bases outside gene matches: 9. This CDR3 contains 15 residues. Here the CDR3 DNA reads TGTGCCTATAAACCTACTAGCGGGGACTACAATGAGCAGTTCTTC. Translating it yields CAYKPTSGDYNEQFF.

V is TRBV29-1 and J is TRBJ2-1; D is ambiguous. The CDR3 length is 11 residues. CDR1 SQVTM and CDR2 ANQGSEA come from the germline V gene. The ends were cut back, 4 bases at V and 4 bases at J, with 5 bases in the middle. The CDR3: CSVAQYNEQFF. The CDR3, as DNA: TGCAGCGTTGCTCAGTACAATGAGCAGTTCTTC.

The rearrangement uses TRBV5-6 and TRBJ2-1; 7 positions agree with TRBD1. Germline-derived CDR1 and CDR2 are SGHDT and YYEEEE. This CDR3 region has 14 residues. V trimming: 5 bases; J trimming: 4 bases; junction bases outside the gene matches: 6. CDR3 DNA sequence: TGTGCCAGCAGACCTGACAGGGCTTACAATGAGCAGTTCTTC. This translates into CASRPDRAYNEQFF.

The chain recombines TRBV7-2 with TRBJ2-1; a weak D match, TRBD2 (6 bases). Germline assignment: CDR1 SGHTA and CDR2 FQGNSA. The CDR3 length is 16 residues. Trimming took 5 bases from V and 3 from J, leaving 17 bases between them. The CDR3 DNA follows: TGTGCCAGCAGCGACGAGGGACTGATTCTCTACAATGAGCAGTTCTTC. It is translated as CASSDEGLILYNEQFF.

This rearrangement joins TRBV6-1 to TRBJ1-5; tentative D call: TRBD1 (6 bases). Trimming left V 1 base short and J 1 base short, with 14 bases between. The germline V gene encodes CDR1 MNHNS and CDR2 SASEGT. The CDR3 totals 17 residues. CDR3 loop: CASSEVGATASNQPQHF. The CDR3 DNA reads as TGTGCCAGCAGTGAAGTGGGGGCTACAGCCAGCAATCAGCCCCAGCATTTT.

The chain employs TRBV2 and TRBJ2-7; 14 positions agree with TRBD2. The CDR3 length is 19 residues. The J segment lost 0 bases and the V segment lost 3 bases, leaving 10 bases of the junction unmatched. Germline V CDR1 and CDR2: SNHLY, FYNNEI. The CDR3 DNA sequence: TGTGCCAGCAGTGAGGCAGGGACTAGCGGGAGTTTGAGCTCCTACGAGCAGTACTTC. Its protein is CASSEAGTSGSLSSYEQYF.

This chain uses TRBV6-1 with TRBJ2-5, with 11 bases lining up with TRBD2. Matching the DNA end better, TRBJ2-7 makes the J call doubtful. CDR3 size: 17 residues. Germline V gene lookup returns CDR1 MNHNS and CDR2 SASEGT. CDR3 in amino acids: CASSEPDSGGAYYEQYF. CDR3 in DNA: TGTGCCAGCAGTGAACCCGATAGCGGGGGGGCCTACTACGAGCAGTACTTC.

The rearrangement links TRBV19 to TRBJ1-1; no definite D call. V was pared by 7 bases and J by 1 base, with 19 bases between. Per germline, CDR1 LNHDA and CDR2 SQIVND (reference sequence). This CDR3 comprises 16 residues. The DNA of the CDR3 is TGTGCCAGTAATCGAAACTCTCAGGCTCCGAACACTGAAGCTTTCTTT. It encodes CASNRNSQAPNTEAFF.

This clone was counted a single time. This rearrangement joins TRBV18 to TRBJ1-5; D remains ambiguous. Trimming shortened V by 6 bases and J by 3 bases, and 15 bases separated the two germline ends. Germline V CDR1 and CDR2: KGHSH, LQKENI. The length of the CDR3 is 15 residues. In nucleotides, the CDR3 is TGTGCCAGCTCCCCAGTTTCGGGGTTCAATCAGCCCCAGCATTTT. It yields the protein CASSPVSGFNQPQHF.

This clone came up a few times. J is TRBJ1-5 and V is TRBV19; no definite D call. The V gene's germline CDR1 is LNHDA and CDR2 SQIVND (reference sequence). V was shortened by 7 bases and J by 3 bases, with 13 bases between the two germline ends. The CDR3 covers 14 residues. CDR3 in amino acids: CASKRSGFNQPQHF. The CDR3 coding sequence is TGTGCCAGTAAAAGGAGCGGGTTCAATCAGCCCCAGCATTTT.

The CDR3 sequence is CASSLEQINNEQFF. The CDR3 coding sequence is TGTGCCAGCAGCTTAGAACAGATTAACAATGAGCAGTTCTTC. The chain couples TRBV7-9 to TRBJ2-1; no clear D gene. Trimming removed 1 base from V and 5 bases from J, with 9 bases in between. This CDR3 comprises 14 residues. Germline assignment: CDR1 SEHNR and CDR2 FQNEAQ (reference sequence).

For the CDR3, the DNA is TGTGCCAGCAGCCAAGATAGCGGCCAGTTTAACTATGGCTACACCTTC. Protein product: CASSQDSGQFNYGYTF. The chain recombines TRBV4-2 with TRBJ1-2, with D unresolved. The CDR3 spans 16 residues. Germline CDR1 reads LGHNA; CDR2 reads YNFKEQ. V lost 0 bases, J lost 1 base, and 12 bases lay in between.

This rearrangement joins TRBV4-1 to TRBJ1-6, with D possibly TRBD1 on 6 matching bases. The ends were cut back, 1 base at V and 12 bases at J, with 28 bases in the middle. CDR1 and CDR2 (germline): MGHRA, YSYEKL. CDR3 length: 19 residues. CDR3 sequence reads: CASSQGEGVQGRVIQPLHF. The CDR3 DNA sequence: TGCGCCAGCAGCCAAGGGGAAGGAGTCCAGGGGAGAGTAATTCAACCCCTCCACTTT.

The chain is built from TRBV6-1 and TRBJ1-2, with D maybe TRBD1 (6 bases). The germline CDR1 and CDR2 sequences are MNHNS and SASEGT. Trimming removed 2 bases at V and 3 bases at J, with 16 bases between. The CDR3 is 16 residues long. CDR3 loop: CASSESETGYYYGYTF. The CDR3 region has the DNA TGTGCCAGCAGTGAATCCGAAACAGGGTATTACTATGGCTACACCTTC.

The chain has TRBV7-8 and TRBJ2-7; D may be TRBD1 (6 bases). This CDR3 region has 12 residues. The germline V gene has CDR1 SGHVS and CDR2 FQNEAQ. Trimming left V 4 bases short and J 5 bases short, with 9 bases between. This CDR3 is CASSSDRHEQYF. The CDR3 DNA sequence: TGTGCCAGCAGCTCGGACAGACACGAGCAGTACTTC.

This rearrangement joins TRBV20-1 to TRBJ2-5; D perhaps matches TRBD2 (6 bases). Germline values: CDR1 DFQATT, CDR2 SNEGSKA (reference sequence). The V end lost 3 bases, the J end lost 10 bases, and 9 bases lay between the germline ends. This CDR3 comprises 10 residues. The DNA of the CDR3 is TGCAGTGCTAGTTGGGAGGACCAGTACTTC. This sequence encodes CSASWEDQYF.

For this clone: Germline is not matched at one junction end, which may reflect a read error. The chain combines TRBV11-2 with TRBJ2-7; 7 bases are a match to TRBD1. Per the germline V gene, CDR1 is SGHAT and CDR2 is FQNNGV. The CDR3 is 15 residues long. CDR3 coding DNA: TGTGCCAGCAGCCGTGGTCAGGACAGGTCCTCCGAGCAGTACTTC. Residues: CASSRGQDRSSEQYF.

This rearrangement joins TRBV5-6 to TRBJ2-7, with unresolved D. The CDR3 totals 16 residues. In germline, CDR1 is SGHDT, CDR2 YYEEEE. V lost 0 bases and J lost 6, with 19 bases in between. Here the CDR3 DNA reads TGTGCCAGCAGCTTGGAGAGTGCTGGTCTATACGGCGAGCAGTACTTC. It codes for CASSLESAGLYGEQYF. The entire variable domain, with the rest obtained from reference TRBV5-6 and TRBJ2-7, is as follows: DAGVTQSPTHLIKTRGQQVTLRCSPKSGHDTVSWYQQALGQGPQFIFQYYEEEERQRGNFPDRFSGHQFPNYSSELNVNALLLGDSALYLCASSLESAGLYGEQYFGPGTRLTVT.

The chain recombines TRBV7-3 with TRBJ1-2; possible D gene TRBD1, 5 bases. V lost 2 bases and J lost 4, with 8 bases in between. The CDR3 extends over 13 amino acids. Germline CDR1 is SGHTA and CDR2 is FQGTGA. In nucleotides, the CDR3 is TGTGCCAGCAGCTTAGGGGGGTCCTATGGCTACACCTTC. Protein sequence: CASSLGGSYGYTF. The full variable domain, in which reference TRBV7-3 and TRBJ1-2 provide the parts outside the CDR3, is GAGVSQTPSNKVTEKGKYVELRCDPISGHTALYWYRQSLGQGPEFLIYFQGTGAADDSGLPNDRFFAVRPEGSVSTLKIQRTERGDSAVYLCASSLGGSYGYTFGSGTRLTVV.

The rearrangement links TRBV15 to TRBJ2-5; the D gene is possibly TRBD1 (5 bases). V was pared by 0 bases and J by 0 bases, with 14 bases between. Germline values: CDR1 LNHNV, CDR2 YYDKDF (reference sequence). The CDR3 has 17 amino acids. As DNA, the CDR3 is TGTGCCACCAGCAGAGATATTTTCGACAGAAACCAAGAGACCCAGTACTTC. It codes for CATSRDIFDRNQETQYF.

Turning to this clone: A junction end diverges from the germline sequence, so it may reflect a read error. V gene TRBV7-7 combines with J gene TRBJ2-5, with TRBD1 matching 8 bases. The CDR3 consists of 14 residues. Germline V CDR1 and CDR2: SSHAT, FNYEAQ (reference sequence). This CDR3 is CASSLGTGQETQYF. The CDR3 region has the DNA TGTGCTAGCAGCTTAGGGACAGGCCAAGAGACCCAGTACTTC.

The chain combines TRBV9 with TRBJ2-7; 9 positions match TRBD1. Germline V gene lookup returns CDR1 SGDLS and CDR2 YYNGEE. V lost 0 bases and J lost 3; bases outside the gene matches: 1. The CDR3 is 14 amino acids. The CDR3 region is CASSVGTGVYEQYF. The CDR3 DNA reads as TGTGCCAGCAGCGTAGGGACAGGGGTCTACGAGCAGTACTTC.

This chain joins TRBV25-1 and TRBJ2-2, with TRBD1 as a possible D gene (5 bases). The germline V and J ends were trimmed by 1 base and 7 bases, with 10 bases remaining between them. This CDR3 spans 14 amino acids. Per germline, CDR1 MGHDK and CDR2 SYGVNS. The CDR3: CASSESGIGGELFF. The CDR3 coding sequence is TGTGCCAGCAGTGAATCAGGGATCGGCGGGGAGCTGTTTTTT.

This rearrangement joins TRBV4-1 to TRBJ2-2, with a tentative D call TRBD1 (6 bases). Germline-derived CDR1 and CDR2 are MGHRA and YSYEKL. The CDR3 totals 13 residues. Trimming shortened V by 4 bases and J by 4 bases, and 7 bases separated the two germline ends. The CDR3 loop reads CASSPRGTGELFF. As DNA, the CDR3 is TGCGCCAGCAGCCCCAGGGGCACCGGGGAGCTGTTTTTT.

The chain employs TRBV11-2 and TRBJ2-1; TRBD2 matches 7 bases. The CDR3 is made up of 15 amino acids. V lost 5 bases to trimming and J lost 6 bases; unmatched junction nucleotides: 10. Germline-derived CDR1 and CDR2 are SGHAT and FQNNGV. CDR3 sequence (DNA): TGTGCCAGCAGCCCCCTGGGAGGGAGGTTCAATGAGCAGTTCTTC. Translating it yields CASSPLGGRFNEQFF.

The rearrangement uses TRBV11-3 and TRBJ1-1; possible D gene TRBD1, 6 bases. Germline CDR1 reads SGHNT; CDR2 reads YENEEA. The CDR3 covers 14 residues. The V and J ends lost 5 bases and 1 base respectively, with 11 bases between them. DNA for the CDR3: TGTGCCAGCAGCACGGGACATTCGAACACTGAAGCTTTCTTT. Encoded protein: CASSTGHSNTEAFF. The variable domain in full, with the rest retrieved from reference TRBV11-3 and TRBJ1-1, is EAGVVQSPRYKIIEKKQPVAFWCNPISGHNTLYWYLQNLGQGPELLIRYENEEAVDDSQLPKDRFSAERLKGVDSTLKIQPAELGDSAVYLCASSTGHSNTEAFFGQGTRLTVV.

This clone was observed once. The chain combines TRBV14 with TRBJ2-1; 7 bases are a match to TRBD2. In germline, CDR1 is SGHDN, CDR2 FVKESK. This CDR3 contains 15 residues. J was trimmed by 1 base and V by 2 bases; bases with no gene match: 2. The CDR3 sequence is CASSQLGGSYNEQFF. CDR3 nucleotides: TGTGCCAGCAGCCAATTGGGAGGGTCCTACAATGAGCAGTTCTTC.

V and J are TRBV11-2 and TRBJ2-7, with 8 bases identical to TRBD1. CDR3 length: 13 residues. Germline lookup yields CDR1 SGHAT and CDR2 FQNNGV. V lost 5 bases to trimming and J lost 6 bases; unmatched junction nucleotides: 6. CDR3 nucleotides: TGTGCCAGCAGCCCCCCGGACAGGGTCGAGCAGTACTTC. Protein product: CASSPPDRVEQYF.

The rearrangement joins TRBV5-4 to TRBJ2-3; 7 bases agree with TRBD2. Trimming removed 2 bases from V and 4 bases from J; junction bases left unmatched: 4. CDR3 size: 14 residues. CDR1 is SGHNT, CDR2 YYREEE, per germline (reference sequence). This CDR3 is CASSLAGYSDTQYF. The DNA for the CDR3 is TGTGCCAGCAGCTTAGCGGGGTATTCAGATACGCAGTATTTT.

The chain combines TRBV19 with TRBJ2-1, with 7 bases identical to TRBD1. J was trimmed by 1 base and V by 4 bases; bases with no gene match: 13. The V gene's germline CDR1 is LNHDA and CDR2 SQIVND (reference sequence). CDR3 size: 18 residues. Written as DNA, the CDR3 is TGTGCCAGTAGTAAAGGGACAGCGCAGAGAAGGTCCTACAATGAGCAGTTCTTC. This codes for CASSKGTAQRRSYNEQFF.